This T cell receptor (beta chain) was sequenced for a study of shared clonotypes between healthy human individuals. Study conclusions and caveats: Roughly 5% of naive CD4 clonotypes were common to several donors.

CD8 cells regarded as naive lacked CD45RO, were positively chosen for CCR7, and omitted terminally differentiated effector memory CD45RA+ cells. Clones were read by immunoSEQ multiplex PCR, and TCRdb kept only the in-frame ones, dropping some. The table includes about 2 million clones, about 95% detected once. Details on this clone: Its antigen is undetermined.

The TCR comes from a man aged 18 to 30 in good health. Sequencing input: naive CD8+ T cells sorted from blood.

CDR3: CASSVLAGPSSYNEQFF. The DNA of the CDR3 is TGTGCCAGCAGTGTACTAGCGGGTCCGAGCTCCTACAATGAGCAGTTCTTC. This rearrangement joins TRBV6-4 to TRBJ2-1, with 9 positions matching TRBD2. Germline values: CDR1 MRHNA, CDR2 SNTAGT. V trimming: 4 bases; J trimming: 0 bases; junction bases outside the gene matches: 7. This CDR3 is 17 amino acids long.